This T cell receptor beta chain was sequenced during a study of blood T cell repertoires in COVID-19. Across the whole study: COVID-19 samples, acute and convalescent, were from the United States, Italy and Spain. T cells, B-cell-depleted T cells, or PBMCs supplied cDNA or gDNA.

The CDR3 is 13 residues long. Germline V gives CDR1 SGHTA, CDR2 FQGNSA. The ends were cut back, 3 bases at V and 4 bases at J, with 9 bases in the middle. This clone was found once. How the authors handled the data: Estimated nucleated cell counts came from reference gene primer amplification. Produced via immunoSEQ multiplex PCR; TCRdb's table is partial and in-frame only. D and trimming come from the DNA, and the V and J calls and clone size come from that table. The data show 150,000 to 200,000 clones, around 86% seen once. Seattle cases were enrolled at active infection and followed longitudinally.

Sequenced input: peripheral blood. The receptor comes from a woman between 70 and 85 years old with COVID-19, enrolled during active disease. The chain combines TRBV7-2 with TRBJ1-1, with a tentative D call TRBD1 (6 bases). CDR3 sequence (DNA): TGTGCCAGCAGCTTTTCAGGGGTCACTGAAGCTTTCTTT. It is translated as CASSFSGVTEAFF.